Presented here are 16 T cell receptor beta chains from one specimen sequenced in a study of cytomegalovirus exposure and HLA in healthy donors. PCR primers comprised 60 Vbeta and 13 Jbeta primers. Method: immunoSEQ multiplex PCR; TCRdb's copy keeps in-frame clones and lacks some. The top ten clones hold more than 2% of a sample with 100,000 or so clones, around two thirds of them seen once. The sample comprised PBMCs. The receptors derive from a human donor in good health.

J is TRBJ1-2 and V is TRBV21-1; the DNA was not used to check the table's D call, TRBD1. TRBV21-1 is a listed pseudogene. The CDR3 contains 13 residues. The CDR3 DNA reads TGTGCCAGCAGCAAAAAGGGGTGGTATGGCTACACCTTC. It encodes CASSKKGWYGYTF.

This clone was seen only a few times. CDR3 in DNA: TGCAGCGTTGACAGAGGGGCCGGGGGTCCTTTCCTTGTTGATACGCAGTATTTT. The encoded protein is CSVDRGAGGPFLVDTQYF. The chain employs TRBV29-1 and TRBJ2-3; D might be TRBD2 (6 bases). CDR1 SQVTM and CDR2 ANQGSEA come from the germline V gene. The CDR3 spans 18 residues. Trimming took 3 bases from V and 6 from J, leaving 28 bases between them.

J is TRBJ2-7 and V is TRBV5-1; 14 positions agree with TRBD2. This CDR3 spans 15 amino acids. With V trimmed by 4 bases and J by 4 bases, 4 bases remained unmatched. Per germline, CDR1 SGHRS and CDR2 YFSETQ. The CDR3 protein is CASSRGTSGSYEQYF. As DNA, the CDR3 is TGCGCCAGCAGCAGAGGGACTAGCGGGAGTTACGAGCAGTACTTC. The variable domain in full, with the rest retrieved from reference TRBV5-1 and TRBJ2-7, is KAGVTQTPRYLIKTRGQQVTLSCSPISGHRSVSWYQQTPGQGLQFLFEYFSETQRNKGNFPGRFSGRQFSNSRSEMNVSTLELGDSALYLCASSRGTSGSYEQYFGPGTRLTVT.

V gene TRBV6-1 combines with J gene TRBJ2-7; D perhaps matches TRBD1 (5 bases). Trimming shortened V by 3 bases and J by 3 bases, and 12 bases separated the two germline ends. This CDR3 spans 14 amino acids. Germline-derived CDR1 and CDR2 are MNHNS and SASEGT. The CDR3 protein is CASSDPGNLYEQYF. The CDR3 bases are TGTGCCAGCAGTGATCCAGGGAACCTCTACGAGCAGTACTTC.

In this sample, this clone turned up a few times. Germline and junction disagree at one end, which may indicate a read error. This chain joins TRBV15 and TRBJ2-1; TRBD2 matches at 7 bases. Germline CDR1 and CDR2: LNHNV and YYDKDF (reference sequence). This CDR3 is built from 13 residues. The CDR3 sequence: CATSRGDYDEQFF. The CDR3 DNA reads TGTGCCACCAGCAGAGGGGACTACGATGAGCAGTTCTTC.

The genes are TRBV19 and TRBJ1-2; maybe TRBD1 (5 bases). V was cut by 3 bases and J by 5 bases, with 19 bases left in between. The CDR3 spans 16 residues. Germline values: CDR1 LNHDA, CDR2 SQIVND (reference sequence). This CDR3 is CASSMGTISTSYGYTF. CDR3 in DNA: TGTGCCAGTAGTATGGGGACTATTAGTACAAGTTATGGCTACACCTTC.

This rearrangement joins TRBV28 to TRBJ1-5, with TRBD1 as a possible D gene (6 bases). Between the trimmed V and J ends, which lost 3 bases and 0 bases, there was a span of 12 bases. Germline CDR1 MDHEN, CDR2 SYDVKM. The CDR3 totals 16 residues. This CDR3 is CASSLWGGHSNQPQHF. The CDR3 DNA sequence: TGTGCCAGCAGTTTGTGGGGGGGGCATAGCAATCAGCCCCAGCATTTT.

The V and J genes are TRBV5-4 and TRBJ2-7; TRBD2 agrees at 10 bases. J gave up 5 bases and V 4 bases, and 6 bases lay outside the gene matches. Looked up from germline, CDR1 is SGHNT and CDR2 is YYREEE (reference sequence). This CDR3 comprises 14 residues. This chain's CDR3 is CASSPALAGNEQYF. The DNA for the CDR3 is TGTGCCAGCAGCCCGGCACTAGCGGGAAACGAGCAGTACTTC.

The chain links TRBV7-8 to TRBJ2-1; 14 nucleotides match TRBD2. CDR1 is SGHVS and CDR2 is FQNEAQ in the germline V gene. V was pared by 4 bases and J by 7 bases, with 6 bases of the junction left unmatched. This CDR3 has 16 amino acids. CDR3 amino acids: CASSSSTSGRGNEQFF. CDR3 coding DNA: TGTGCCAGCAGCTCTTCGACTAGCGGGAGGGGGAATGAGCAGTTCTTC.

J is TRBJ1-2 and V is TRBV4-1; D possibly corresponds to TRBD1 (5 bases). CDR3 length: 12 residues. The germline gives CDR1 MGHRA, CDR2 YSYEKL. Trimming removed 0 bases from V and 8 bases from J, with 7 bases in between. The CDR3 DNA sequence: TGCGCCAGCAGCCAAGATGCAGGGGGCTACACCTTC. This gives the protein CASSQDAGGYTF.

This clone has more than one count but fewer than ten. J is TRBJ2-2 and V is TRBV29-1, with 11 bases fitting TRBD2. After removal of 6 bases from V and 2 bases from J, the junction contained 5 bases not matched to a gene. Germline CDR1 and CDR2: SQVTM and ANQGSEA. The CDR3 is 15 residues long. In nucleotides, the CDR3 is TGCAGCGTCGCGGGGACTAGCGGAAACACCGGGGAGCTGTTTTTT. The encoded protein is CSVAGTSGNTGELFF.

This clone was recorded only once. This chain connects TRBV28 to TRBJ2-3; possibly TRBD2 for D (5 bases). Germline V gene lookup returns CDR1 MDHEN and CDR2 SYDVKM. V was trimmed by 5 bases and J by 10 bases, leaving 10 bases between them. CDR3 length: 11 residues. The CDR3 reads CASSTSIAQYF. The CDR3 DNA reads as TGTGCCAGCAGTACTAGTATAGCGCAGTATTTT. Together with reference TRBV28 and TRBJ2-3, the CDR3 gives the full variable domain: DVKVTQSSRYLVKRTGEKVFLECVQDMDHENMFWYRQDPGLGLRLIYFSYDVKMKEKGDIPEGYSVSREKKERFSLILESASTNQTSMYLCASSTSIAQYFGPGTRLTVL.

Here the CDR3 DNA reads TGTGCCTGGAGTGCGGAAAAACTGTTTTTT. This encodes CAWSAEKLFF. This sequence joins TRBV30 and TRBJ1-4; D unresolved. The length of the CDR3 is 10 residues. Germline CDR1 and CDR2: GTSNPN and SVGIG (reference sequence). The V and J ends lost 1 base and 8 bases respectively, with 2 bases between them.

The V and J genes are TRBV7-9 and TRBJ2-2, with D possibly matching TRBD2 (5 bases). The CDR3 loop spans 15 amino acids. Per germline, CDR1 SEHNR and CDR2 FQNEAQ (reference sequence). Trimming removed 5 bases at V and 1 base at J, with 11 bases between. The CDR3: CASSLPGLNTGELFF. DNA for the CDR3: TGTGCCAGCAGCCTCCCTGGACTGAACACCGGGGAGCTGTTTTTT.

V is TRBV7-9 and J is TRBJ2-2; 7 bases fit TRBD2. The CDR3 is 16 residues long. V trimming: 8 bases; J trimming: 2 bases; junction bases outside the gene matches: 11. Germline V gene data show CDR1 as SEHNR and CDR2 as FQNEAQ (reference sequence). CDR3 DNA sequence: TGTGCCAGCCCGATCGTGACTAGCAGCAACACCGGGGAGCTGTTTTTT. It translates to CASPIVTSSNTGELFF.

J is TRBJ1-1 and V is TRBV2; D is unresolved. The V gene lost 4 bases and the J gene lost 10 bases, with 16 bases spanning the gap. The CDR3 is 13 amino acids. Germline V gene lookup returns CDR1 SNHLY and CDR2 FYNNEI. The CDR3 DNA follows: TGTGCCAGCAGTGGTAGCGCCTCCCTCCGAGCTTTCTTT. Protein sequence: CASSGSASLRAFF. Using reference TRBV2 and TRBJ1-1 for the parts outside the CDR3, the full variable domain is EPEVTQTPSHQVTQMGQEVILRCVPISNHLYFYWYRQILGQKVEFLVSFYNNEISEKSEIFDDQFSVERPDGSNFTLKIRSTKLEDSAMYFCASSGSASLRAFFGQGTRLTVV.